The 21 T cell receptor beta chains in this list originate from one sample, sequenced in a study of metastatic and nonmetastatic thyroid tumors. Patients had received no treatment of any kind before thyroid surgery. TCRdb re-clonotyped the PCR reads through MiXCR. The sample lists about 11,000 clones, more than 10% seen once, with 10% to 15% in the top ten. The material sequenced was blood. These TCRs come from a female donor with papillary thyroid cancer or a benign thyroid nodule (not recorded which). Some clones in this sample may be carry-over from other donors' samples.

This clone is medium-sized by share. This chain links TRBV3-1 with TRBJ2-6; TRBD1 is a possible D gene (5 bases). The CDR3 extends over 13 amino acids. V was shortened by 1 base and J by 12 bases, with 10 bases between the two germline ends. Germline loops: CDR1 LGHDT, CDR2 YNNKEL (reference sequence). CDR3 DNA: TGTGCCAGCAGCCAAGGGGGCCCGTCCGTCCTGACTTTC. This codes for CASSQGGPSVLTF.

Relative to its sample, this clone is medium-sized. The V gene is TRBV6-1, the J gene TRBJ2-7; 8 nucleotides match TRBD1. This CDR3 contains 16 residues. J lost 3 bases, V lost 0 bases, and 7 bases had no gene match. CDR1 and CDR2 from the germline V gene are MNHNS and SASEGT. This chain's CDR3 is CASSEALGQVFYEQYF. CDR3 sequence (DNA): TGTGCCAGCAGTGAAGCTTTGGGACAGGTCTTCTACGAGCAGTACTTC.

This clone occurred a few times. The chain links TRBV19 to TRBJ1-5; TRBD1 matches 9 bases. The germline CDR1 and CDR2 sequences are LNHDA and SQIVND (reference sequence). Unmatched junction bases numbered 14, after V lost 8 bases and J lost 9 bases. The CDR3 runs 15 residues. The DNA for the CDR3 is TGTGCCAGTTCAACGAATACAGGGGGCGGGAGGCCCCAGCATTTT. This codes for CASSTNTGGGRPQHF.

This chain links TRBV20-1 with TRBJ2-3; tentative D call: TRBD2 (6 bases). V dropped 3 bases and J dropped 7 bases, with 17 bases sitting between them. Germline CDR1 reads DFQATT; CDR2 reads SNEGSKA (reference sequence). This CDR3 is 14 amino acids long. In DNA, the CDR3 is TGCAGTGCTAGCTTAGCGGTGAGGGTATATACGCAGTATTTT. Its translation: CSASLAVRVYTQYF.

This clone is labeled as medium-sized. The chain joins TRBV12-3 or TRBV12-4 to TRBJ2-3, with 8 bases identical to TRBD2. The CDR3 totals 16 residues. Trimming at V came to 1 base and at J to 0 bases, leaving 3 bases not matched to a gene. The CDR3 is CASSLGLATSTDTQYF. The CDR3 region has the DNA TGTGCCAGCAGTTTAGGACTAGCGACTAGCACAGATACGCAGTATTTT.

This clone was picked up one time. The chain carries TRBV9 and TRBJ1-6; a possible D gene is TRBD1 (5 bases). With 0 bases removed from V and 6 bases from J, the gap between germline ends came to 7 bases. Germline V gene sequence: CDR1 SGDLS, CDR2 YYNGEE. The CDR3 extends over 14 amino acids. Here the CDR3 DNA reads TGTGCCAGCAGCGTAGGGGACTTTAATTCACCCCTCCACTTT. Translation: CASSVGDFNSPLHF. Using reference TRBV9 and TRBJ1-6 for the parts outside the CDR3, the full variable domain is DSGVTQTPKHLITATGQRVTLRCSPRSGDLSVYWYQQSLDQGLQFLIQYYNGEERAKGNILERFSAQQFPDLHSELNLSSLELGDSALYFCASSVGDFNSPLHFGNGTRLTVT.

This clone was picked up many times. J is TRBJ2-1 and V is TRBV29-1; 7 bases agree with TRBD2. The germline gives CDR1 SQVTM, CDR2 ANQGSEA. J was trimmed by 6 bases and V by 3 bases; bases with no gene match: 8. The CDR3 sequence is 14 residues long. CDR3: CSVERELNPNEQFF. The CDR3 DNA follows: TGCAGCGTTGAGCGGGAGTTGAACCCCAATGAGCAGTTCTTC.

In its sample, this clone was seen many times. The V gene is TRBV20-1, the J gene TRBJ2-1, with TRBD2 identical over 8 bases. CDR3 length: 14 amino acids. Germline-derived CDR1 and CDR2 are DFQATT and SNEGSKA (reference sequence). The junction had 10 bases not matched to a gene; V was cut back by 2 bases and J by 10 bases. The CDR3 loop reads CSARYSGVFGEQFF. CDR3 sequence (DNA): TGCAGTGCTAGATATAGCGGGGTCTTTGGGGAGCAGTTCTTC.

In this sample, this clone turned up many times. The V gene is TRBV7-9, the J gene TRBJ1-1; D ambiguous. Germline-derived CDR1 and CDR2 are SEHNR and FQNEAQ (reference sequence). This CDR3 is 14 amino acids long. Trimming took off 3 bases at V and 4 bases at J, with 12 bases between the two ends. CDR3 protein: CASSFDVLTTEAFF. CDR3 coding DNA: TGTGCCAGCAGCTTCGACGTTCTAACCACTGAAGCTTTCTTT. Drawing the rest from reference TRBV7-9 and TRBJ1-1, the complete variable domain is DTGVSQNPRHKITKRGQNVTFRCDPISEHNRLYWYRQTLGQGPEFLTYFQNEAQLEKSRLLSDRFSAERPKGSFSTLEIQRTEQGDSAMYLCASSFDVLTTEAFFGQGTRLTVV.

In this sample, this clone turned up many times. The chain links TRBV6-1 to TRBJ2-1, with D possibly TRBD1 on 6 matching bases. CDR3 size: 17 residues. Germline loops: CDR1 MNHNS, CDR2 SASEGT. Trimming removed 6 bases at V and 2 bases at J, with 20 bases between. Here the CDR3 reads CASREHYDRIPYNEQFF. DNA for the CDR3: TGTGCCAGCAGGGAACACTACGACAGGATCCCCTACAATGAGCAGTTCTTC.

This clone was detected many times. The chain recombines TRBV2 with TRBJ2-7; D might be TRBD1 or TRBD2, each matching 5 bases. Between the trimmed V and J ends, which lost 5 bases and 5 bases, there was a span of 7 bases. CDR3 length: 11 residues. Germline assignment: CDR1 SNHLY and CDR2 FYNNEI. CDR3 nucleotide sequence: TGTGCCAGCAGTAGGGGACACGAGCAGTACTTC. Translated, it gives CASSRGHEQYF.

This chain joins TRBV25-1 and TRBJ1-2, with 8 positions matching TRBD1. The V gene end was trimmed by 5 bases and the J gene end by 6 bases; junction bases not matched to a gene: 5. In germline, CDR1 is MGHDK, CDR2 SYGVNS. The length of the CDR3 is 13 residues. The CDR3 DNA sequence: TGTGCCAGCAGTCCAACAGGGGGTCATGGCTACACCTTC. Protein sequence: CASSPTGGHGYTF.

By proportion, this clone is medium-sized. This chain connects TRBV6-1 to TRBJ2-5, with 8 bases lining up with TRBD2. The V gene's germline CDR1 is MNHNS and CDR2 SASEGT. Trimming removed 6 bases from V and 1 base from J; junction bases left unmatched: 4. This CDR3 has 14 amino acids. DNA of the CDR3: TGTGCCAGCAGATTTAGCGGGACCCAAGAGACCCAGTACTTC. This sequence encodes CASRFSGTQETQYF.

Sample share makes this clone medium-sized (0.01 to 0.1%). CDR3 sequence: CASSLVRDYGYTF. DNA for the CDR3: TGTGCCAGCAGTTTAGTAAGAGACTATGGCTACACCTTC. The chain has TRBV12-3 or TRBV12-4 and TRBJ1-2; D unresolved. Trimming left V 1 base short and J 3 bases short, with 6 bases between. The CDR3 is 13 amino acids.

By sample share, this clone is medium-sized (0.01 to 0.1%). This sequence joins TRBV4-2 and TRBJ1-2; 8 nucleotides match TRBD1. The length of the CDR3 is 17 residues. J lost 1 base, V lost 2 bases, and 9 bases had no gene match. Germline V gene data show CDR1 as LGHNA and CDR2 as YNFKEQ. In DNA form, the CDR3 reads TGTGCCAGCAGCCAAATTTCTGGGGACAGGAGTAACTATGGCTACACCTTC. This translates into CASSQISGDRSNYGYTF.

This clone is labeled as medium-sized. This chain joins TRBV6-7 and TRBJ1-4; the D is unclear. TRBV6-7 is given ORF status, its function remaining uncertain. The CDR3 runs 10 residues. Trimming removed 4 bases at V and 7 bases at J, with 1 base between. The CDR3 reads CASSSEKLFF. The CDR3 DNA sequence: TGTGCCAGCAGTTCTGAAAAACTGTTTTTT.

This clone was seen at least ten times. V gene TRBV20-1 combines with J gene TRBJ2-7; D possibly corresponds to TRBD2 (6 bases). The length of the CDR3 is 13 residues. V lost 6 bases, J lost 2 bases, and 14 bases lay in between. The germline V gene encodes CDR1 DFQATT and CDR2 SNEGSKA (reference sequence). The CDR3 DNA is TGCAGTGCCTACCGGGACTCAACCTACGAGCAGTACTTC. As protein: CSAYRDSTYEQYF.

About this clone: The junction differs from germline at one of its ends, possibly a read error. The rearrangement links TRBV14 to TRBJ1-6, with a tentative D call TRBD1 (5 bases). The germline CDR1 and CDR2 sequences are SGHDN and FVKESK. This CDR3 is built from 15 residues. The CDR3 DNA sequence: TGTGCCAACAGCCCCCGACAGTGTCCTCATTCACCCCTCCACTTT. This encodes CANSPRQCPHSPLHF.

This clone is medium-sized (0.01 to 0.1%) in the sample. The gene calls are TRBV19 and TRBJ1-2; 9 bases are shared with TRBD1. Per the germline V gene, CDR1 is LNHDA and CDR2 is SQIVND (reference sequence). The CDR3 is 14 amino acids. After removal of 5 bases from V and 9 bases from J, the junction contained 10 bases not matched to a gene. The CDR3 DNA reads TGTGCCAGTAGTCTCCGGGACAGGGATTTAAGCTACACCTTC. Translation: CASSLRDRDLSYTF.

In its sample, this clone ranks as medium-sized. The rearrangement uses TRBV5-1 and TRBJ1-6; D is possibly TRBD1 (5 bases). This CDR3 spans 17 amino acids. Germline lookup yields CDR1 SGHRS and CDR2 YFSETQ. V was clipped by 4 bases and J by 8 bases, with 22 bases between them. For the CDR3, the DNA is TGCGCCAGCAGCAACGGACTCTCGTTGACAGCGGATTCACCCCTCCACTTT. Amino acid sequence: CASSNGLSLTADSPLHF. The full variable domain, completed using reference TRBV5-1 and TRBJ1-6, is KAGVTQTPRYLIKTRGQQVTLSCSPISGHRSVSWYQQTPGQGLQFLFEYFSETQRNKGNFPGRFSGRQFSNSRSEMNVSTLELGDSALYLCASSNGLSLTADSPLHFGNGTRLTVT.

This clone is labeled as medium-sized. This rearrangement joins TRBV4-1 to TRBJ2-3, with D perhaps assigned TRBD1 or TRBD2 (5 bases each). This CDR3 has 15 amino acids. Trimming left V 3 bases short and J 6 bases short, with 16 bases between. From germline, CDR1 is MGHRA and CDR2 YSYEKL. The chain's CDR3 is CASSHPGPQVDTQYF. The CDR3 DNA is TGCGCCAGCAGCCATCCGGGACCACAGGTGGATACGCAGTATTTT.